What follows are 2 T cell receptor beta chains derived from one specimen sequenced in a study of T cell responses to AZD1222 COVID-19 vaccine (dated by TCRdb to the early 2020s). Libraries came from the immunoSEQ multiplex PCR assay. The table comes from immuneACCESS by way of TCRdb, which keeps in-frame sequences with V and J called. Part of the clones is missing from these tables; in studies checked, under half for an unresolved V gene and the rest for unknown reasons. This sample has 150,000 to 180,000 clones in its table, and 88% of those were observed once. The top ten clones comprise approximately 6.6% of the sample. This specimen's time point label, interpreted: sample from adult after SARS-CoV-2 infection, after symptom onset. The sample was peripheral blood, taken after recovery from COVID-19. These receptors all stem from an adult who had recovered from COVID-19.

The chain links TRBV9 to TRBJ2-2; no reliable D call. This CDR3 has 16 residues. The V gene lost 0 bases and the J gene lost 2 bases, with 11 bases spanning the gap. Per the germline V gene, CDR1 is SGDLS and CDR2 is YYNGEE. The CDR3 is CASSVVALPNTGELFF. DNA of the CDR3: TGTGCCAGCAGCGTAGTAGCCTTGCCCAACACCGGGGAGCTGTTTTTT.

The chain links TRBV10-1 to TRBJ1-2; possible D gene TRBD1, 6 bases. The germline V gene encodes CDR1 WNHNN and CDR2 SYGVQD (reference sequence). With 2 bases removed from V and 5 bases from J, the gap between germline ends came to 15 bases. This CDR3 has 15 residues. The CDR3 protein is CASSEPGEALYGYTF. The CDR3 DNA reads as TGCGCCAGCAGTGAGCCAGGGGAGGCTCTGTATGGCTACACCTTC.